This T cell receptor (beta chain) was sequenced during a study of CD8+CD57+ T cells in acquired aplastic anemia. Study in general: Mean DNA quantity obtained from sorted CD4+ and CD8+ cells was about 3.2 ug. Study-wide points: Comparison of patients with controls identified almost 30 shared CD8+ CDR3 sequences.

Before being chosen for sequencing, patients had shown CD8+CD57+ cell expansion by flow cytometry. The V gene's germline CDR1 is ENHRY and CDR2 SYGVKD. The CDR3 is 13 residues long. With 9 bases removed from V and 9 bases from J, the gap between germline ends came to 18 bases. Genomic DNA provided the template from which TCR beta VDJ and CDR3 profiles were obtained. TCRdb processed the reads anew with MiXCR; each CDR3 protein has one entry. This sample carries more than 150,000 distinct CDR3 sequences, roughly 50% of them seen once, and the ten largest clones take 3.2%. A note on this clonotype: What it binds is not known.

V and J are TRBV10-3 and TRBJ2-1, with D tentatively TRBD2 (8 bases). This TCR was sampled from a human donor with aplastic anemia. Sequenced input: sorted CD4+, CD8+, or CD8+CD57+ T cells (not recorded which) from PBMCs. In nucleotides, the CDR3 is TGTGCCATTGCAGGACAGGCGGGGGGTGAGCAGTTCTTC. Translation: CAIAGQAGGEQFF.